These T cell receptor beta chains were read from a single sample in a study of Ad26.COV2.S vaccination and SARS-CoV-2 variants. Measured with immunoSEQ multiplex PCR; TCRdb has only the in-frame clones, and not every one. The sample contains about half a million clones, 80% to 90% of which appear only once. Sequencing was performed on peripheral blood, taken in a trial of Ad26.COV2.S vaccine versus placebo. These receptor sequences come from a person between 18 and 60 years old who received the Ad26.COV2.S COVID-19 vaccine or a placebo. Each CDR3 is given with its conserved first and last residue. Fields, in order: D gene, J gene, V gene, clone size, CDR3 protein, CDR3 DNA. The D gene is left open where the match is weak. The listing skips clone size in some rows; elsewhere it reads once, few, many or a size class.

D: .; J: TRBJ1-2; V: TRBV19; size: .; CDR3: CASSIKTDYGYTF; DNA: TGTGCCAGTAGTATAAAGACTGATTATGGCTACACCTTC
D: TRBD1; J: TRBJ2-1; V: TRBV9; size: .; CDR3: CASSRQGTYNEQFF; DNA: TGTGCCAGCAGCCGACAGGGGACCTACAATGAGCAGTTCTTC
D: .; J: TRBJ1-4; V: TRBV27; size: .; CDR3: CASSPPGHTNEKLFF; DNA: TGTGCCAGCAGTCCCCCGGGACATACTAATGAAAAACTGTTTTTT
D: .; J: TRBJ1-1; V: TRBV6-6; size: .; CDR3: CASSYSRRGDTEAFF; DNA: TGTGCCAGCAGTTACTCTAGGAGGGGCGACACTGAAGCTTTCTTT
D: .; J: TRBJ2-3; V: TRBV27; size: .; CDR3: CASSFTYTDTQYF; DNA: TGTGCCAGCAGTTTCACTTACACAGATACGCAGTATTTT
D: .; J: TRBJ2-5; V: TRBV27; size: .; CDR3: CASQGGAAAETQYF; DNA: TGTGCCAGCCAGGGGGGTGCGGCCGCGGAGACCCAGTACTTC
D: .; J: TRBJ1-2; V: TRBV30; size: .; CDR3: CAWSVRGLDGYTF; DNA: TGTGCCTGGAGTGTACGGGGGCTCGACGGCTACACCTTC
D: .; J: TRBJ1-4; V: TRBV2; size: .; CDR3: CATQQGRGWEKLFF; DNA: TGTGCCACCCAACAGGGCCGAGGTTGGGAAAAACTGTTTTTT
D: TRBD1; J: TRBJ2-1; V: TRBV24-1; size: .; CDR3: CATSDFDRVHEQFF; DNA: TGTGCCACCAGTGATTTTGACAGGGTGCATGAGCAGTTCTTC
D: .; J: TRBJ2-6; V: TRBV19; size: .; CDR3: CASSISGQGVFAGANVLTF; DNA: TGTGCCAGTAGTATTTCTGGGCAGGGAGTTTTTGCTGGGGCCAACGTCCTGACTTTC
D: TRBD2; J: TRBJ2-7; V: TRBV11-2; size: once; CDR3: CASSLGLADGYEQYF; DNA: TGTGCCAGCAGCCTCGGACTAGCGGATGGCTACGAGCAGTACTTC
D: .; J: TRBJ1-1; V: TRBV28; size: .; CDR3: CASSGGFMNTEAFF; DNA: TGTGCCAGCAGTGGGGGATTTATGAACACTGAAGCTTTCTTT
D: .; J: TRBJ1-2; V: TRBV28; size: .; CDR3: CASSMSTAVYGYTF; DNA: TGTGCCAGCAGTATGTCGACAGCCGTCTATGGCTACACCTTC
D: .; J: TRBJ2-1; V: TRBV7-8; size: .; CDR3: CASSFYNLEQFF; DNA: TGTGCCAGCAGCTTTTACAACCTTGAGCAGTTCTTC
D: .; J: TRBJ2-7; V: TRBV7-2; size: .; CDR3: CASSLAFGGVYEQYF; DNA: TGTGCCAGCAGCTTAGCTTTCGGTGGGGTCTACGAGCAGTACTTC
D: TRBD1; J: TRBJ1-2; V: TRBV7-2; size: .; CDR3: CASSQRQGLYGYTF; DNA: TGTGCCAGCAGCCAACGACAGGGCCTCTATGGCTACACCTTC
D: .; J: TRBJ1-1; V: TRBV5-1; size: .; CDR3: CASSPGHRNTEAFF; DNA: TGCGCCAGCAGCCCGGGACACAGGAACACTGAAGCTTTCTTT
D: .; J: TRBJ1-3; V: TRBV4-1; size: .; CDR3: CASSQEIGNTIYF; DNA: TGCGCCAGCAGCCAAGAAATTGGAAACACCATATATTTT
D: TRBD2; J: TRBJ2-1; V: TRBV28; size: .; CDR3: CASSRLAGRGFEQFF; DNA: TGTGCCAGCAGCCGTCTAGCGGGGAGGGGGTTTGAGCAGTTCTTC
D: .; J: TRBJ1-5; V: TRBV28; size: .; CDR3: CASSLEGKGNQPQHF; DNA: TGTGCCAGCAGTTTGGAGGGGAAAGGCAATCAGCCCCAGCATTTT
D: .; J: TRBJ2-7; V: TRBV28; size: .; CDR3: CASRGHGVSEQYF; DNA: TGTGCCAGCAGAGGACATGGAGTCAGCGAGCAGTACTTC
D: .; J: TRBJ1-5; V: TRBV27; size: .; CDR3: CASSSPGGAGGPQHF; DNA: TGTGCCAGCAGTTCGCCCGGAGGGGCCGGTGGGCCCCAGCATTTT
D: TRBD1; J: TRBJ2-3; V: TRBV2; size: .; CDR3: CASRGQTGGTDTQYF; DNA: TGTGCCAGCAGGGGGCAGACAGGGGGGACAGATACGCAGTATTTT
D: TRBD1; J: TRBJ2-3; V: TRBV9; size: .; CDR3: CASSLDRGTADTQYF; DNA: TGTGCCAGCAGCCTCGACAGGGGGACTGCAGATACGCAGTATTTT
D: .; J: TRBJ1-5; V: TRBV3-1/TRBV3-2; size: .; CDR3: CASSPADRNQPQHF; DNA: TGTGCCAGCAGCCCAGCTGACAGGAATCAGCCCCAGCATTTT
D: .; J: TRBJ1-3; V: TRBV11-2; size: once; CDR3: CASSLRRVTNSGNTIYF; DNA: TGTGCCAGCAGCTTAAGGCGGGTCACTAACTCTGGAAACACCATATATTTT
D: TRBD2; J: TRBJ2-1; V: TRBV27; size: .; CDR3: CASSTRLAGIYNEQFF; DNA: TGTGCCAGCAGTACCCGACTAGCGGGAATCTACAATGAGCAGTTCTTC
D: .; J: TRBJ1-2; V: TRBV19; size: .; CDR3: CASPGAGGYLTGYTF; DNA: TGTGCCAGTCCGGGAGCTGGGGGGTACTTAACCGGCTACACCTTC
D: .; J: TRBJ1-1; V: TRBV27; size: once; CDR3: CASSSPVDIRRNFNTEAFF; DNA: TGTGCCAGCAGTTCTCCCGTCGACATACGGCGGAACTTCAACACTGAAGCTTTCTTT
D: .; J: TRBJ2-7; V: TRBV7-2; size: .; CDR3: CASSSSVWRAYEQYF; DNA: TGTGCCAGCAGCTCCTCTGTGTGGAGGGCCTACGAGCAGTACTTC
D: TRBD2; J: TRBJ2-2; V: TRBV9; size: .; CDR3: CAIGTSGETGELFF; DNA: TGTGCCATAGGGACTAGCGGAGAGACCGGGGAGCTGTTTTTT
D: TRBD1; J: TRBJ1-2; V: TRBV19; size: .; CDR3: CASSIATGGFDGYTF; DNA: TGTGCCAGTAGTATAGCGACAGGGGGTTTTGATGGCTACACCTTC
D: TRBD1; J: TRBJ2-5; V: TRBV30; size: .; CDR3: CATGQGAWETQYF; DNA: TGTGCAACCGGACAGGGGGCTTGGGAGACCCAGTACTTC
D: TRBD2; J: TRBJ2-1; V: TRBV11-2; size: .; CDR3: CASSRVSGSNEQFF; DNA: TGTGCCAGCAGCCGGGTCAGCGGGAGCAATGAGCAGTTCTTC
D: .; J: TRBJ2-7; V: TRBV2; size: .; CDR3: CASKIGGDAYEQYF; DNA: TGTGCCAGCAAAATAGGGGGGGATGCCTACGAGCAGTACTTC
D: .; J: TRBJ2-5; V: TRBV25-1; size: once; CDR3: CASSVPRKGGLQETQYF; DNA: TGTGCCAGCAGTGTACCCCGGAAGGGGGGACTACAAGAGACCCAGTACTTC
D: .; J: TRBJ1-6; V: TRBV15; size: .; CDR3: CATSRAGTYNSPLHF; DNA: TGTGCCACCAGCAGAGCGGGGACCTATAATTCACCCCTCCACTTT
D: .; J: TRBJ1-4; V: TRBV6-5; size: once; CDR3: CASSYSVMPGLEKLFF; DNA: TGTGCCAGCAGTTACTCGGTAATGCCCGGCCTTGAAAAACTGTTTTTT
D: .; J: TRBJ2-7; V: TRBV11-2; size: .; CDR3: CASSSPRRRTSSYEQYF; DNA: TGTGCCAGCAGCTCCCCAAGGAGGAGGACAAGCTCCTACGAGCAGTACTTC
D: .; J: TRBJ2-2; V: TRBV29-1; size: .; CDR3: CSVVAGNTGELFF; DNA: TGCAGCGTTGTAGCAGGGAACACCGGGGAGCTGTTTTTT
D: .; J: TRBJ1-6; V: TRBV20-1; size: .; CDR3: CSASPTRGYNSPLHF; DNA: TGCAGTGCTAGTCCGACCCGGGGATATAATTCACCCCTCCACTTT
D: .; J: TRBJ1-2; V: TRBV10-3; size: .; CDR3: CAISESAGDLRGYGYTF; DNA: TGTGCCATCAGTGAGTCGGCAGGGGACTTAAGGGGCTATGGCTACACCTTC
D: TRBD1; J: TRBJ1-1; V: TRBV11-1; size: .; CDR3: CASSYGQGRNTEAFF; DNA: TGTGCCAGCAGCTACGGACAGGGGCGGAACACTGAAGCTTTCTTT
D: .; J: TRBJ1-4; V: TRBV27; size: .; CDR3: CASSSHLNEKLFF; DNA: TGTGCCAGCAGTTCCCACCTAAATGAAAAACTGTTTTTT
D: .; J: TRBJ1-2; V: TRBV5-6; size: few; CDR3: CASSLVGVYTF; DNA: TGTGCCAGCAGCTTGGTCGGGGTCTACACCTTC
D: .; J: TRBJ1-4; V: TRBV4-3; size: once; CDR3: CASSQAGTTNEKLFF; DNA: TGCGCCAGCAGCCAAGCGGGTACAACTAATGAAAAACTGTTTTTT
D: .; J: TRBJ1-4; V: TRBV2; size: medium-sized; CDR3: CASIRTWGNEKLFF; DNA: TGTGCCAGCATCCGGACATGGGGTAATGAAAAACTGTTTTTT
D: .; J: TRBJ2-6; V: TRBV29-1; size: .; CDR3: CSVESRSGANVLTF; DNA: TGCAGCGTTGAAAGCCGCTCTGGGGCCAACGTCCTGACTTTC
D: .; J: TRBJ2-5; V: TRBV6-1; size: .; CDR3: CASSEWGFQETQYF; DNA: TGTGCCAGCAGTGAGTGGGGATTTCAAGAGACCCAGTACTTC
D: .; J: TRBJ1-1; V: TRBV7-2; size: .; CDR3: CASSLSGRTPTEAFF; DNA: TGTGCCAGCAGCTTATCTGGACGGACTCCGACTGAAGCTTTCTTT
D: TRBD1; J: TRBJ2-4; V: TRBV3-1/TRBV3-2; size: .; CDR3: CASSQVSGTGTVQYF; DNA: TGTGCCAGCAGCCAAGTGTCTGGGACAGGGACCGTTCAGTACTTC
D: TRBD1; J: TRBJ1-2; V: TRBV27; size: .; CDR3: CASSEDRGNYGYTF; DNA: TGTGCCAGCAGTGAGGACAGGGGGAACTATGGCTACACCTTC